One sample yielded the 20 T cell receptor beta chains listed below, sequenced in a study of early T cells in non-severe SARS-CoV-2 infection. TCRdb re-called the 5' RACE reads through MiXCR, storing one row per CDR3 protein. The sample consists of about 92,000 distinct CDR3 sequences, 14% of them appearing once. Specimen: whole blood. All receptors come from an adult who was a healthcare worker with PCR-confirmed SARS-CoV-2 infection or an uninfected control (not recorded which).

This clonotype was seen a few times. CDR3 DNA sequence: TGCAGTGCTAGAGATAAGGGACTAGCGGGGCTTAACACCGGGGAGCTGTTTTTT. This translates into CSARDKGLAGLNTGELFF. The chain recombines TRBV20-1 with TRBJ2-2, with 13 bases identical to TRBD2. The CDR3 spans 18 residues. Germline CDR1 is DFQATT and CDR2 is SNEGSKA (reference sequence). J gave up 2 bases and V 0 bases, and 6 bases lay outside the gene matches.

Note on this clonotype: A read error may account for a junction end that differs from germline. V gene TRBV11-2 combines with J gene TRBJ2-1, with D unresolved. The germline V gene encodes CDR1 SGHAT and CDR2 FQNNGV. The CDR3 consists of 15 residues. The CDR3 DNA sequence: TGTGCCAGCAGCTTTGGTTTAGTCTCCTACGATGAGCAGTTCTTC. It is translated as CASSFGLVSYDEQFF.

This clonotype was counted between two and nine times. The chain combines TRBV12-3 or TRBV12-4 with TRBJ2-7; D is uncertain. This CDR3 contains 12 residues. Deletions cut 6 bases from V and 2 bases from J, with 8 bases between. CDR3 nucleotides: TGTGCCAGCAGACAGTCAACCTACGAGCAGTACTTC. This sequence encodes CASRQSTYEQYF.

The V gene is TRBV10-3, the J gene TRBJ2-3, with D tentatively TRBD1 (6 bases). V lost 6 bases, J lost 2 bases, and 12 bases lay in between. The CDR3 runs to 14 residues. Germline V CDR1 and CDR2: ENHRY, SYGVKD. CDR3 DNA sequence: TGTGCCATCAGAAGACAGGACTTCACAGATACGCAGTATTTT. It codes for CAIRRQDFTDTQYF.

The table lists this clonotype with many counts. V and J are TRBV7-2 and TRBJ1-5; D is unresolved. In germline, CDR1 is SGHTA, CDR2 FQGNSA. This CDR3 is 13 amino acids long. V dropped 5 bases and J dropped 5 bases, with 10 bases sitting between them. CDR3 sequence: CASSGRVDQPQHF. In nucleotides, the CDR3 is TGTGCCAGCAGCGGGCGAGTTGATCAGCCCCAGCATTTT.

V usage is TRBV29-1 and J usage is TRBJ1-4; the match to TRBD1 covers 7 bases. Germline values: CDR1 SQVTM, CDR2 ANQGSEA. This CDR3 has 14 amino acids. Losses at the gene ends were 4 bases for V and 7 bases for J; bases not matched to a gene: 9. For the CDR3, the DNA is TGCAGCGTTGGAGGGGGACAGTCAAGTGAAAAACTGTTTTTT. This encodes CSVGGGQSSEKLFF.

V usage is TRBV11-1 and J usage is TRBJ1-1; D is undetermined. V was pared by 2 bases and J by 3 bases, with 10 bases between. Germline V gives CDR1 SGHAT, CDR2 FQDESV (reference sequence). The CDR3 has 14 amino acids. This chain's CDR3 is CASSLMEGDTEAFF. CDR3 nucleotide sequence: TGTGCCAGCAGCTTAATGGAGGGTGACACTGAAGCTTTCTTT.

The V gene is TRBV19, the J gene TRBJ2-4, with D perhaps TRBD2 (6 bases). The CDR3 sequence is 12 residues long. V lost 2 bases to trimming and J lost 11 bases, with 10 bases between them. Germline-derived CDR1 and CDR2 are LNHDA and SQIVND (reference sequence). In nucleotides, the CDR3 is TGTGCCAGTAGTATACCCCCGGGGGTTCAGTACTTC. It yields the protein CASSIPPGVQYF.

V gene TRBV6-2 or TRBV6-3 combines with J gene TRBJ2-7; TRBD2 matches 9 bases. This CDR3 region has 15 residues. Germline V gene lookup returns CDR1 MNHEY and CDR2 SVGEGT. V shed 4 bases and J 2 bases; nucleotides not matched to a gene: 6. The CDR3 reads CASSFKRGEPYEQYF. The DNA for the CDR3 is TGTGCCAGCAGTTTCAAGCGGGGGGAGCCCTACGAGCAGTACTTC.

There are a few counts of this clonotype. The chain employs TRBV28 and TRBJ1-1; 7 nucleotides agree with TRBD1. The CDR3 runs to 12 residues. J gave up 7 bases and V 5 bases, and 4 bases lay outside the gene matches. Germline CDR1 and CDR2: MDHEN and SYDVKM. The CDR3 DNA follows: TGTGCCAGCAGTACCGGACAGGTTGAAGCTTTCTTT. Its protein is CASSTGQVEAFF.

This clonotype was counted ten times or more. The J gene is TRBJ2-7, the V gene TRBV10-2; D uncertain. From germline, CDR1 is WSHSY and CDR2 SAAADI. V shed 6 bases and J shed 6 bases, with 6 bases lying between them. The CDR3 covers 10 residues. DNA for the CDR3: TGCGCCAGCAGACCCGGCGAGCAGTACTTC. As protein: CASRPGEQYF.

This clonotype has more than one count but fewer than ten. The CDR3 sequence is CSVESLAANEKLFF. The CDR3 region has the DNA TGCAGCGTTGAAAGCCTTGCTGCTAATGAAAAACTGTTTTTT. The chain carries TRBV29-1 and TRBJ1-4; no clear D gene. Trimming shortened V by 2 bases and J by 3 bases, and 10 bases separated the two germline ends. Germline CDR1 SQVTM, CDR2 ANQGSEA. The CDR3 length is 14 residues.

CDR3 in amino acids: CSARGPRTGNQPQHF. Here the CDR3 DNA reads TGCAGTGCTAGAGGGCCCCGGACGGGTAATCAGCCCCAGCATTTT. The chain is built from TRBV20-1 and TRBJ1-5; D unresolved. The germline V gene encodes CDR1 DFQATT and CDR2 SNEGSKA (reference sequence). Trimming shortened V by 1 base and J by 4 bases, and 14 bases separated the two germline ends. CDR3 size: 15 residues.

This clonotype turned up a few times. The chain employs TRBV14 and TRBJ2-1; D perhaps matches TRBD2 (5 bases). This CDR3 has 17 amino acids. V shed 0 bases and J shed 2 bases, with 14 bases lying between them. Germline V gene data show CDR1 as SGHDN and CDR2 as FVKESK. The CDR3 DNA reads TGTGCCAGCAGCCAAGAATGGGCGGGTAGTACCTACAATGAGCAGTTCTTC. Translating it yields CASSQEWAGSTYNEQFF.

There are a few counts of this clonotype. The CDR3 DNA reads as TGTGCCAGCCCTCGAGGTAATGGGGAGCAGTACTTC. The encoded protein is CASPRGNGEQYF. The chain uses TRBV12-3 or TRBV12-4 and TRBJ2-7; D unclear. Between the trimmed V and J ends, which lost 8 bases and 7 bases, there was a span of 15 bases. The CDR3 totals 12 residues.

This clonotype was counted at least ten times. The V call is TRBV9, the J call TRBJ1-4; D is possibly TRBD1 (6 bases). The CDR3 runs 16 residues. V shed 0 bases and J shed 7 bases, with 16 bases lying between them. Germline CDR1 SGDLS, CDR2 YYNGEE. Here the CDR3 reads CASSVGVGGNAEKLFF. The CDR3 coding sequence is TGTGCCAGCAGCGTAGGGGTAGGGGGTAACGCTGAAAAACTGTTTTTT.

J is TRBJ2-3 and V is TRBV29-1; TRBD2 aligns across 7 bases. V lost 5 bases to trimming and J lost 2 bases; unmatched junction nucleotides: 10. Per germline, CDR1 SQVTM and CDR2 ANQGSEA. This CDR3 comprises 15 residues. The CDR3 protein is CSVHVSGEITDTQYF. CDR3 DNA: TGCAGCGTTCACGTGAGCGGGGAGATCACAGATACGCAGTATTTT.

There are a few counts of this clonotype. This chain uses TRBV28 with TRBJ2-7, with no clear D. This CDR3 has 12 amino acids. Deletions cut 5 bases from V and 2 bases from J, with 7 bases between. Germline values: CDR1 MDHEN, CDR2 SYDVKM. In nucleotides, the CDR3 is TGTGCCAGCAGTATCACCACCTACGAGCAGTACTTC. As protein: CASSITTYEQYF. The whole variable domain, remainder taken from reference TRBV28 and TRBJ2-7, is DVKVTQSSRYLVKRTGEKVFLECVQDMDHENMFWYRQDPGLGLRLIYFSYDVKMKEKGDIPEGYSVSREKKERFSLILESASTNQTSMYLCASSITTYEQYFGPGTRLTVT.

The CDR3 DNA reads as TGTGCCAGCAGCCCCGGGCCTCAATATGGCTACACCTTC. Translated, it gives CASSPGPQYGYTF. The J gene is TRBJ1-2, the V gene TRBV6-6; D not resolved. The CDR3 sequence is 13 residues long. The V and J ends lost 6 bases and 5 bases respectively, with 13 bases between them. Per germline, CDR1 MNHNY and CDR2 SVGAGI (reference sequence).

The CDR3 reads CASSPGQGLKYF. In DNA form, the CDR3 reads TGTGCCAGCAGCCCAGGACAGGGGTTGAAGTACTTC. The rearrangement joins TRBV11-2 to TRBJ2-7, with 9 bases aligning to TRBD1. Trimming cost V 5 bases and J 11 bases; bases outside gene matches: 7. Germline V gene lookup returns CDR1 SGHAT and CDR2 FQNNGV. The CDR3 runs to 12 residues. Filled out from reference TRBV11-2 and TRBJ2-7, the complete variable domain reads EAGVAQSPRYKIIEKRQSVAFWCNPISGHATLYWYQQILGQGPKLLIQFQNNGVVDDSQLPKDRFSAERLKGVDSTLKIQPAKLEDSAVYLCASSPGQGLKYFGPGTRLTVT.